The 6 T cell receptor beta chains presented below share a single source sample, sequenced in a study of blood T cell repertoires in COVID-19. Clones were sequenced by immunoSEQ multiplex PCR, and TCRdb holds only the in-frame ones, with some missing. Of almost 80,000 clones listed, more than 80% are singletons. The sequenced sample was peripheral blood. These receptors all come from a woman of 80 years or more with acute or convalescent COVID-19.

DNA of the CDR3: TGTGCCAGCAGCTTGGCTAGCGGGGGGGCAGATACGCAGTATTTT. Amino acid sequence: CASSLASGGADTQYF. The chain employs TRBV7-2 and TRBJ2-3; 12 nucleotides align to TRBD2. The V and J ends lost 3 bases and 4 bases, in that order; junction bases with no gene match: 2. CDR1 and CDR2 from the germline V gene are SGHTA and FQGNSA. The CDR3 covers 15 residues.

The chain couples TRBV6-2 or TRBV6-3 to TRBJ1-2; D uncertain. The V end lost 5 bases, the J end lost 4 bases, and 11 bases lay between the germline ends. The CDR3 covers 13 residues. Germline CDR1 is MNHEY and CDR2 is SVGEGT. CDR3 sequence reads: CASSPSLSYGYTF. CDR3 nucleotides: TGTGCCAGCAGTCCCTCTCTGTCCTATGGCTACACCTTC.

J is TRBJ2-7 and V is TRBV5-1, with 11 bases that match TRBD1. CDR1 and CDR2 from the germline V gene are SGHRS and YFSETQ. This CDR3 is built from 14 residues. After removal of 0 bases from V and 7 bases from J, the junction contained 3 bases not matched to a gene. The CDR3 is CASSLDGTGGEQYF. CDR3 sequence (DNA): TGCGCCAGCAGCTTGGATGGGACAGGGGGAGAGCAGTACTTC.

The chain has TRBV12-3 or TRBV12-4 and TRBJ1-1, with a possible D match to TRBD1 (6 bases). The CDR3 runs to 13 residues. Deletions cut 4 bases from V and 5 bases from J, with 11 bases between. The CDR3, as DNA: TGTGCCAGCAGTTCCTGGCAGGGGACTGAAGCTTTCTTT. It encodes CASSSWQGTEAFF.

The J gene is TRBJ1-1, the V gene TRBV9; no clear D. Trimming shortened V by 0 bases and J by 2 bases, and 8 bases separated the two germline ends. The CDR3 has 14 residues. CDR1 is SGDLS, CDR2 YYNGEE, per germline. CDR3 DNA: TGTGCCAGCAGCGTAGTAGCGGAAAACACTGAAGCTTTCTTT. This translates into CASSVVAENTEAFF.

The CDR3: CASSLERGGTEAFF. CDR3 nucleotides: TGTGCCAGCAGCTTAGAGAGAGGGGGCACTGAAGCTTTCTTT. This rearrangement joins TRBV11-2 to TRBJ1-1; perhaps TRBD1 as D (6 bases). The CDR3 has 14 residues. V lost 0 bases and J 4 bases, leaving 9 bases between the germline ends. Germline V lookup: CDR1 SGHAT, CDR2 FQNNGV.